These 13 T cell receptor beta chains share one sample of origin, sequenced in a study of T cells in Graves' hyperthyroidism and ophthalmopathy. RNA transcripts gave rise to amplified TCR beta CDR3 regions. With the HTBI primer set, the TCR CDR3 went through a first round of RT-PCR. TCRdb re-analysed the multiplex PCR reads in MiXCR, keeping a single row per CDR3 protein. The table shows 360,000 or so distinct CDR3 sequences, with under 20% occurring only once. Input material: blood. These receptors were obtained from a young woman with Graves' hyperthyroidism.

This clonotype has at least ten counts. The chain combines TRBV5-1 with TRBJ1-2, with 9 bases matching TRBD1. V shed 0 bases and J 5 bases; nucleotides not matched to a gene: 5. The germline V gene has CDR1 SGHRS and CDR2 YFSETQ. The length of the CDR3 is 15 residues. The CDR3 sequence is CASSLEQGASYGYTF. The DNA for the CDR3 is TGCGCCAGCAGCTTGGAACAGGGGGCATCTTATGGCTACACCTTC.

Ten or more counts support this clonotype. This chain connects TRBV5-1 to TRBJ2-5, with D unresolved. Deletions cut 4 bases from V and 2 bases from J, with 6 bases between. CDR1 SGHRS and CDR2 YFSETQ come from the germline V gene. The CDR3 covers 12 residues. CDR3: CASSMLQETQYF. In nucleotides, the CDR3 is TGCGCCAGCAGCATGTTGCAAGAGACCCAGTACTTC. The whole variable domain, filled in from reference TRBV5-1 and TRBJ2-5, reads KAGVTQTPRYLIKTRGQQVTLSCSPISGHRSVSWYQQTPGQGLQFLFEYFSETQRNKGNFPGRFSGRQFSNSRSEMNVSTLELGDSALYLCASSMLQETQYFGPGTRLLVL.

In this sample, this clonotype turned up many times. The V gene is TRBV15, the J gene TRBJ1-2; the D gene is possibly TRBD1 (5 bases). The CDR3 has 13 amino acids. V was cut by 2 bases and J by 5 bases, with 9 bases left in between. Germline-derived CDR1 and CDR2 are LNHNV and YYDKDF (reference sequence). In DNA form, the CDR3 reads TGTGCCACCAGCAGAAGGGACGATTATGGCTACACCTTC. Encoded protein: CATSRRDDYGYTF.

In its sample, this clonotype was seen a few times. The V call is TRBV4-1, the J call TRBJ2-5, with 10 bases identical to TRBD2. CDR1 is MGHRA and CDR2 is YSYEKL in the germline V gene. The CDR3 sequence is 17 residues long. The J segment lost 2 bases and the V segment lost 2 bases, leaving 8 bases of the junction unmatched. The CDR3 sequence is CASSQPTSGVKQETQYF. The DNA of the CDR3 is TGCGCCAGCAGCCAACCCACTAGCGGGGTGAAACAAGAGACCCAGTACTTC.

This clonotype came up many times. The genes are TRBV2 and TRBJ2-3, with TRBD2 matching over 8 bases. The V gene end was trimmed by 3 bases and the J gene end by 6 bases; junction bases not matched to a gene: 2. This CDR3 is built from 13 residues. The germline V gene encodes CDR1 SNHLY and CDR2 FYNNEI. CDR3 amino acids: CASSDGGADTQYF. CDR3 nucleotides: TGTGCCAGCAGTGACGGGGGGGCGGATACGCAGTATTTT.

The table lists this clonotype with many counts. The rearrangement uses TRBV6-1 and TRBJ2-7, with 7 bases aligning to TRBD2. Germline CDR1 is MNHNS and CDR2 is SASEGT. The CDR3 runs 12 residues. After removal of 8 bases from V and 4 bases from J, the junction contained 5 bases not matched to a gene. CDR3 region: CASAWGGYEQYF. The CDR3 DNA sequence: TGTGCCAGCGCGTGGGGGGGATACGAGCAGTACTTC.

This clonotype was counted at least ten times. The junction shows a germline mismatch at one end, possibly a read error. V usage is TRBV6-5 and J usage is TRBJ2-5; D may be TRBD1 (6 bases). The CDR3 is made up of 15 amino acids. The germline V gene encodes CDR1 MNHEY and CDR2 SVGAGI. The DNA of the CDR3 is TGTGCCAGCAGTTACCCAACAGGGCTCAAAGAGGCCCAGTACTTC. Translating it yields CASSYPTGLKEAQYF.

Many counts were recorded for this clonotype. The V and J genes are TRBV12-3 or TRBV12-4 and TRBJ2-7, with no clear D. The CDR3 covers 13 residues. V was cut by 5 bases and J by 3 bases, with 11 bases left in between. CDR3 DNA sequence: TGTGCCAGCAGTCCCTCCGCCGACTACGAGCAGTACTTC. Encoded protein: CASSPSADYEQYF.

A remark on this clonotype: A much larger clonotype is one base distant, so this may be a read error. The chain carries TRBV6-2 or TRBV6-3 and TRBJ2-7; D possibly corresponds to TRBD1 (5 bases). V dropped 7 bases and J dropped 3 bases, with 22 bases sitting between them. The germline gives CDR1 MNHEY, CDR2 SVGEGT. This CDR3 spans 16 amino acids. The DNA of the CDR3 is TGTGCCAGCATTCACTCCTCGCCTGGGGCTAACTACGAGCAGTACTTC. It specifies CASIHSSPGANYEQYF.

This clonotype was recorded many times. The V call is TRBV6-1, the J call TRBJ2-7, with 8 bases fitting TRBD1. The CDR3 is 15 amino acids. J was trimmed by 2 bases and V by 2 bases; bases with no gene match: 5. Germline V gene data show CDR1 as MNHNS and CDR2 as SASEGT. The CDR3 here is CASSEPTGAPYEQYF. CDR3 bases: TGTGCCAGCAGTGAACCGACAGGGGCCCCCTACGAGCAGTACTTC.

This clonotype was seen repeatedly, ten times or more. V is TRBV6-1 and J is TRBJ2-7; possible D gene TRBD2, 6 bases. The CDR3 totals 13 residues. V lost 4 bases and J 3 bases, leaving 10 bases between the germline ends. The germline V gene has CDR1 MNHNS and CDR2 SASEGT. The CDR3 protein is CASSASGLYEQYF. The CDR3 DNA reads TGTGCCAGCAGTGCCAGCGGGCTCTACGAGCAGTACTTC.

This clonotype was seen at least ten times. V gene TRBV10-3 combines with J gene TRBJ2-2; TRBD1 is a possible D gene (5 bases). Germline V gene data show CDR1 as ENHRY and CDR2 as SYGVKD. Trimming pared 4 bases from V and 5 bases from J, leaving 11 bases between. This CDR3 has 14 residues. In DNA form, the CDR3 reads TGTGCCATCAGTGCTCAGGGTTCGACCGGGGAGCTGTTTTTT. Amino acids: CAISAQGSTGELFF.

The CDR3 nucleotides read TGTGCCAGCAGTTACTCGGGGACACTCAGGCCTGAAGCTTTCTTT. This gives the protein CASSYSGTLRPEAFF. The chain carries TRBV6-5 and TRBJ1-1; a weak D match, TRBD1 (6 bases). The CDR3 spans 15 residues. Germline CDR1 is MNHEY and CDR2 is SVGAGI. Trimming removed 0 bases from V and 6 bases from J, with 14 bases in between.